This TCR beta chain was sequenced for a study of T cell clones after liver transplantation (dated by TCRdb to 2018 to 2020). About the investigation overall: The samples were obtained from ITN030ST, a randomized trial that attempted immunosuppression withdrawal within 2 years after liver transplantation. Donor-reactive T cell clones were identified by TCRbeta sequencing after a pre-transplant mixed lymphocyte reaction and then tracked in post-transplant blood. Third party-reactive TCRbeta sequences from pre-transplant MLRs were also identified as an antigen-independent comparator for donor-reactive sequences. Of the eight recipients, a few were HCV-positive, while the remaining recipients had been transplanted for non-autoimmune, non-viral indications. No induction therapy was given to the subjects, and standard immunosuppression was administered until randomization at 12-24 months post-transplant. Tolerance meant complete immunosuppression withdrawal for at least one year without liver enzymes rising beyond twice the upper limit of normal. Blood samples were collected pre-transplant, pre-randomization before withdrawal, and post-randomization after either complete withdrawal or failed withdrawal. A cohort of 8 liver transplant recipients was studied, of whom 3 were classified as tolerant and 5 as non-tolerant.

Read against the paper, the sample's time point label means: pre-transplant. Thawed unstimulated PBMCs were stained for CD3, CD4 and CD8 and FACS-sorted into CD3+CD4+ and CD3+CD8+ populations. Randomization to immunosuppression withdrawal applied to every one of the 8 studied subjects. The Qiagen DNeasy Blood and Tissue Kit was used to isolate genomic DNA. The study at large found these results: Low numbers of available donor cells limited the measurable donor-reactive repertoire in a couple of subjects. When repertoire turnover was accounted for, significantly reduced detection of donor-reactive sequences was found in 7 of 8 subjects for CD4 and in 8 of 8 subjects for CD8. In most of the 8 subjects, circulating donor-reactive CD4 TCRbeta sequences decreased significantly after transplant, regardless of tolerance or HCV status. Since no allograft tissue specimens were available, donor-reactive T cells may have migrated into the graft instead of being deleted. Because of small, heterogeneous patient numbers and non-standardized post-transplant time points, the conclusions were only preliminary. Donor-reactive sequences declined more than third party-reactive ones, suggesting partial antigen-specific deletion unrelated to withdrawal success.

High-throughput TCRbeta CDR3 sequencing of frozen genomic DNA was performed by immunoSEQ, including PCR amplification, mapping, bias correction and internal controls. For the original study's pipeline: Only productive rearrangements were retained, and each unique TCRbeta sequence was defined by its CDR3 nucleotide sequence together with its V and J gene. Donor-reactive sequences required at least 5-fold expansion in CFSE-low cells versus unstimulated pre-transplant cells and at least 0.01% frequency. Minimum frequency thresholds were set for each subject on the basis of the unstimulated sample with the lowest template count, so that a detection power of at least 90% was ensured. Jensen-Shannon divergence between the top 1000 TCRbeta sequences after and before transplant was used to measure repertoire turnover. Changes in detection of donor-reactive sequences were assessed with two-sided Fisher's exact tests. Sourced from immuneACCESS, this table was stored by TCRdb with only in-frame sequences that have V and J called. A share of the clones is absent; for the studies checked, an unresolved V gene accounts for under half, and the remainder has no known explanation. The V and J calls and the clone size are those of that table, but D and trimming were determined from the DNA. Recorded for this sample are about 25,000 clones; 55% to 75% of them occurred a single time. The ten most abundant clones make up approximately 3% of the sample.

To note about this clone: The antigen it binds to is not known. Base qualities were left out, and no much larger clone turns up one base away.

V gives up 2 bases and J gives up 3 bases, and the segment between their germline ends measures 7 bases. Its CDR3 holds 14 amino acids, cysteine through phenylalanine. Left in the record is the CDR3 DNA by itself, 42 bases read in frame from the first base. The germline V gene supplies CDR1 MNHNS and CDR2 SASEGT. The rearrangement combines TRBV6-1 with TRBJ2-2, with a tentative D call of TRBD1 or TRBD2, each matching 5 bases. This sequence was found in a human donor who received a liver transplant. Sequenced here: CD4+ T cells from blood, sampled before liver transplant. The CDR3 region: CASSEMGDTGELFF. The DNA is as follows: TGTGCCAGCAGTGAAATGGGGGACACCGGGGAGCTGTTTTTT.